The next 3 T cell receptor beta chains were all read from a single sample in a study of glioma-infiltrating T cells after dendritic cell vaccination. Time point meaning: after dendritic cell vaccination, including at tumor progression/relapse. Clones were sequenced by immunoSEQ multiplex PCR, and TCRdb holds only the in-frame ones, with some missing. The table lists roughly 60,000 clones, 86% of them singletons. Here the sequenced sample was blood, taken after dendritic cell vaccination. These receptors were collected from a human donor with glioblastoma.

The table lists this clone with a count of one. The chain employs TRBV5-4 and TRBJ1-1; tentatively, D is TRBD1 (5 bases). The CDR3 runs to 13 residues. Trimming pared 2 bases from V and 1 base from J, leaving 6 bases between. Germline assignment: CDR1 SGHNT and CDR2 YYREEE (reference sequence). Here the CDR3 reads CASSFDRNTEAFF. The DNA for the CDR3 is TGTGCCAGCAGCTTTGACAGGAACACTGAAGCTTTCTTT.

The genes are TRBV9 and TRBJ2-7; 7 bases map to TRBD2. The V gene's germline CDR1 is SGDLS and CDR2 YYNGEE. Germline trimming cut 0 bases from V and 4 bases from J; bases unmatched to any gene: 7. The CDR3 is 15 amino acids. CDR3: CASSVDGRRGYEQYF. The CDR3, as DNA: TGTGCCAGCAGCGTAGATGGGCGGCGGGGGTACGAGCAGTACTTC.

The chain employs TRBV10-3 and TRBJ2-1; no definite D call. The CDR3 spans 11 residues. V was cut by 3 bases and J by 6 bases, with 3 bases left in between. Germline CDR1 reads ENHRY; CDR2 reads SYGVKD. CDR3 nucleotide sequence: TGTGCCATCAGTGACTTCAATGAGCAGTTCTTC. Translation gives CAISDFNEQFF.